This TCR beta chain stems from a study of T cell repertoires in aging, cancer and after chemotherapy. Study context: Donors were grouped into six age bands spanning 30 or younger through 70 or older.

Rearranged V-D-J TRB sequences were amplified with a mixed TRB-A/B primer pool. TCRdb called the multiplex PCR reads again in MiXCR, with one record for every CDR3 protein. Of roughly 5,300 distinct CDR3 sequences listed, around a quarter are singletons. The CDR3 has 13 amino acids. Per germline, CDR1 SGHTA and CDR2 FQGNSA. V lost 5 bases, J lost 6 bases, and 14 bases lay in between. Amplification of TCR beta used genomic DNA extracted from peripheral blood. As to this clonotype: The antigen is undetermined.

Study-wide findings and caveats: In healthy donors, age-related TCR diversity loss mainly reflected lost richness. In each cancer cohort, median generation probability increased across chemotherapy, suggesting thymic output rebounded.

This sequence joins TRBV7-2 and TRBJ2-7; perhaps D is TRBD1 or TRBD2 (5 bases each). This TCR was sampled from a human donor with a solid tumor. Sequencing was performed on blood. CDR3 DNA sequence: TGTGCCAGCAGCCGGGACCTCCAGGGCGAGCAGTACTTC. It is translated as CASSRDLQGEQYF.